This record concerns one TCR beta chain sequence. Its ends do not fully match the called genes, so a read error is possible. This sample was included in a study of identical twins. A template switching step contributed a universal primer site, while unique molecular identifiers were present in the cDNA. TCRdb analysed the 5' RACE reads with MiXCR anew, one entry per CDR3 protein. The sample contains hundreds of thousands of distinct CDR3 sequences, 21% of which appear only once. The CDR3 runs 14 residues. Looked up from germline, CDR1 is ENHRY and CDR2 is SYGVKD. These data were likewise used in another study, on T cells expressing NK-cell markers. That investigation notes: One of eight sequenced donors was HCMV-seronegative; the other seven were seropositive. In 5 to 7 donors, dominant NKG2C+ clonotypes were about 1.0-7.5% of CD8+ T cells.

The sequenced sample consisted of PBMCs. The receptor was isolated from a woman in her late teens or twenties in good health. J is TRBJ1-2 and V is TRBV10-3; D is unclear. The CDR3 loop reads CAISGGMSNYGYSF. In DNA, the CDR3 is TGTGCCATCAGTGGCGGGATGTCTAACTATGGCTACTCCTTC.